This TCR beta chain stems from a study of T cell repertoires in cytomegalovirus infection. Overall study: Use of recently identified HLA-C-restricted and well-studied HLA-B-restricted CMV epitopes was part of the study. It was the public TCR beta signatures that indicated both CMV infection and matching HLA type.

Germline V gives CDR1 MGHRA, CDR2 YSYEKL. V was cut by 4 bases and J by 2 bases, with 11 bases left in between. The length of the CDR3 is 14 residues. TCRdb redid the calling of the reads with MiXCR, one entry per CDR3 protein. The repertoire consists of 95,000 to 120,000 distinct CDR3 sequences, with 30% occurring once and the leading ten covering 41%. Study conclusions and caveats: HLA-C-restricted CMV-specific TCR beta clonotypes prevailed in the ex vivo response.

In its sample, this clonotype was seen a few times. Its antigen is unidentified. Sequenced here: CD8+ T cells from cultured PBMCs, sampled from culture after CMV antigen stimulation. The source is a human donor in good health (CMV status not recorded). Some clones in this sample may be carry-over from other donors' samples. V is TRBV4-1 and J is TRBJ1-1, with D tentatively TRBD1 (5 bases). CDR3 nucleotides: TGCGCCAGCAGCCTATCGACAGCCAACACTGAAGCTTTCTTT. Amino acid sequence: CASSLSTANTEAFF.